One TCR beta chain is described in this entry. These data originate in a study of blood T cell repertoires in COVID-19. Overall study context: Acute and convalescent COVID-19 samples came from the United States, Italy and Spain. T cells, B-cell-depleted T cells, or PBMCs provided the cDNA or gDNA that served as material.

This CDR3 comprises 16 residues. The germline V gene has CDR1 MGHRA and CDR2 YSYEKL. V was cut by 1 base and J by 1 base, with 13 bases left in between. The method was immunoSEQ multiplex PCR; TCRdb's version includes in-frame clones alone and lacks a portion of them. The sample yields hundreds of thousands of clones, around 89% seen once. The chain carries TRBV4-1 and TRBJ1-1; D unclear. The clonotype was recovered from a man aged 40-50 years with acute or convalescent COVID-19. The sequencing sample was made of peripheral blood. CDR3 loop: CASSQVSRGGNTEAFF. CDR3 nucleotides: TGCGCCAGCAGCCAAGTGTCTCGGGGAGGGAACACTGAAGCTTTCTTT.